This T cell receptor (beta chain) derives from a study of technical replicates of blood from a few donors. Libraries were prepared by immunoSEQ multiplex PCR; TCRdb keeps only in-frame clonotypes and omits some of them. The sample consists of about 84,000 clones, 92% of them appearing once. With 3 bases removed from V and 1 base from J, the gap between germline ends came to 10 bases. Germline V gives CDR1 SQVTM, CDR2 ANQGSEA. The CDR3 covers 13 residues. Sequencing used T cells isolated from PBMCs. The rearrangement uses TRBV29-1 and TRBJ2-7; D gene unclear. The sequence came from a human donor in good health. Written as DNA, the CDR3 is TGCAGCGTTGAGTTGGCCCGATCCTACGAGCAGTACTTC. This gives the protein CSVELARSYEQYF.